Listed below are T cell receptor beta chains from one sample, sequenced in a study of tumor and adjacent non-tumor tissue in lung cancer. TCRdb re-called the multiplex PCR reads through MiXCR, storing one row per CDR3 protein. The sample includes 90,000 to 100,000 distinct CDR3 sequences, around three quarters of them seen just once. Input material: distant non-tumor lung tissue. These receptors all come from a man aged 60 to 69 with small cell lung cancer. Both conserved end residues are part of each CDR3. The D gene is left open where the match is weak. Part of the rows lack a size; the others show once, few, many or a class for expanded clones.

TRBV5-1	-	TRBJ1-2	-	TGCGCCAGCGCCAAATTACAGGGTAGTTATGGCTACACCTTC	CASAKLQGSYGYTF
TRBV6-2/TRBV6-3	-	TRBJ2-1	-	TGTGCCAGCACCAGCCTTAGAGGAGTCCAAAATGAGCAGTTTTTC	CASTSLRGVQNEQFF
TRBV5-1	TRBD1	TRBJ2-1	-	TGCGACAGCAGCCGGGACAGGGCGGGGGAGCAGTTCTTC	CDSSRDRAGEQFF
TRBV30	-	TRBJ1-5	once	TGTGCCTGGAGGCTTAGCACAGATACGCAGCATTTT	CAWRLSTDTQHF
TRBV10-2	TRBD1	TRBJ2-7	-	TGCGCCAGCAATGACAGGGGGGGAAGCTACTACGAGCAGTACTTT	CASNDRGGSYYEQYF
TRBV7-3	TRBD1	TRBJ2-3	-	TGTGCCAGCAGCTACCGACAGGGTGTAGGTGATACGCAGTATTTT	CASSYRQGVGDTQYF
TRBV11-2	-	TRBJ1-4	once	TGTGCCAGTAGCCAGTTTGAAGGGATGAGTGAAAAACTGTTTTTT	CASSQFEGMSEKLFF
TRBV29-1	TRBD2	TRBJ2-3	-	TGCAGCGTTGGAGGCTTAGCGGGGACTACTATCACAGATACGCAGTATTTT	CSVGGLAGTTITDTQYF
TRBV5-5	-	TRBJ1-2	-	TGTGCCAGGAGCCTCCGGGGCCCGCGGGGGGACCACTATGGCTACACCTTC	CARSLRGPRGDHYGYTF
TRBV11-2	TRBD2	TRBJ2-1	-	TGTGTCACCAGCTCAGGAGTAGCGGGAGGCTACTACTACAACGAGCAGTTCTTC	CVTSSGVAGGYYYNEQFF
TRBV6-5	TRBD1	TRBJ2-7	-	TGTGCCAGCAGTTCCGGGACAGGGAGGAACGAGCAGTATTTC	CASSSGTGRNEQYF
TRBV11-3	-	TRBJ2-7	-	TGTGCCAGTAGTCTTAGCGGGGACAGCCCCACTGTCTACGAGCAGTACTTC	CASSLSGDSPTVYEQYF
TRBV5-4	-	TRBJ2-2	-	TGTACCAGCAGCTTGTGGGAGAGGTCGAGCGGGGAGCTGTTTTTT	CTSSLWERSSGELFF
TRBV4-1	-	TRBJ1-1	-	TGCGCCAGCGGCCAAGATCATCTTGCAAATGAAGCTTTCTTT	CASGQDHLANEAFF
TRBV10-3	-	TRBJ1-6	once	TGTACCATCAGTGGGGGACAAAATAATTCACCCCTCCAATTT	CTISGGQNNSPLQF